This TCR beta chain was retrieved from a study of blood T cell repertoires in COVID-19. Across the study: COVID-19 samples from acute and convalescent phases originated in the United States, Italy and Spain. T cells, B-cell-depleted T cells, or PBMCs provided the cDNA or gDNA that served as material.

In the original processing: Nucleated cell number was recorded as an estimate derived from reference gene primer amplification. Sequenced by immunoSEQ multiplex PCR; TCRdb stores in-frame clones only, minus some. V and J calls and clone size follow that table, whereas D and trimming were derived from the DNA. Of approximately 50,000 clones in the sample, 89% were seen once. V lost 2 bases and J lost 1; bases outside the gene matches: 4. The CDR3 extends over 15 amino acids. The V gene's germline CDR1 is LNHDA and CDR2 SQIVND (reference sequence). The chain has TRBV19 and TRBJ1-1; 7 bases are a match to TRBD1. Input material: peripheral blood. The sequence derives from an older man with active or convalescent COVID-19. CDR3 protein: CASSITGQPNTEAFF. The CDR3 DNA reads TGTGCCAGTAGTATAACGGGACAGCCGAACACTGAAGCTTTCTTT.